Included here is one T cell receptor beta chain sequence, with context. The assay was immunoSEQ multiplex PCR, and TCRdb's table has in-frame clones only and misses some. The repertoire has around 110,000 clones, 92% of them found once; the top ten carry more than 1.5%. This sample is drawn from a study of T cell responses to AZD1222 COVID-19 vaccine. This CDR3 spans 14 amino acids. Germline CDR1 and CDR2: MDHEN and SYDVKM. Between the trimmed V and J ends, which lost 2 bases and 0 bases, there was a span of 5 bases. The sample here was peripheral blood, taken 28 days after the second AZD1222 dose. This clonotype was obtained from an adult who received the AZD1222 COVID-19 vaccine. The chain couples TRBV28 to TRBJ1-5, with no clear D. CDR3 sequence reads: CASSLTYSNQPQHF. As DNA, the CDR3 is TGTGCCAGCAGTTTAACGTATAGCAATCAGCCCCAGCATTTT. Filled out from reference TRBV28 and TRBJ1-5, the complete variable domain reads DVKVTQSSRYLVKRTGEKVFLECVQDMDHENMFWYRQDPGLGLRLIYFSYDVKMKEKGDIPEGYSVSREKKERFSLILESASTNQTSMYLCASSLTYSNQPQHFGDGTRLSIL.